These 32 T cell receptor beta chains originate from one sample sequenced in a study of human T cells and chemical hapten exposure (dated by TCRdb to about 2021). Library preparation employed RACE. Sequencing relied on a NextSeq 500. TCRdb passed the public sequencing reads through fastp at Q25 and MiXCR, retaining productive beta sequences. Each CDR3 protein gets just one entry, which takes the most common genes and DNA from the rows behind it. The sample contains roughly 380,000 distinct CDR3 sequences, about 6% of them found a single time. The biggest ten clones account for under 7% of the sample. Sample time point, as interpreted from the label and publication: patch test 2, 6 weeks after DPC sensitization. The treatment or condition tag for this specimen amounts to: therapeutic diphenylcyclopropenone sensitization with weekly scalp DPC. The specimen was whole blood, collected in connection with sensitization to the hapten diphenylcyclopropenone (DPC). The receptors were gathered from a woman aged 18-29 years with alopecia areata. Some clones in this sample may be carry-over from other donors' samples.

This clonotype occurred a few times. The chain carries TRBV20-1 and TRBJ2-7; no reliable D call. The CDR3 is made up of 14 amino acids. V gave up 4 bases and J gave up 0 bases, with 13 bases separating them. CDR1 is DFQATT, CDR2 SNEGSKA, per germline (reference sequence). CDR3 sequence: CSATGVESSYEQYF. CDR3 bases: TGCAGTGCTACTGGGGTGGAGAGCTCCTACGAGCAGTACTTC.

In regard to this clonotype: Mismatch with germline at one junction end may stem from a read error. The chain joins TRBV7-9 to TRBJ1-6; D uncertain. Germline V gene lookup returns CDR1 SEHNR and CDR2 FQNEAQ (reference sequence). The CDR3 has 14 residues. Written as DNA, the CDR3 is TGTGCCAGCAGCTTAGTGGGCTATAGTTCACCCCTCCACTTT. Amino acid sequence: CASSLVGYSSPLHF.

There are a few counts of this clonotype. The rearrangement links TRBV24-1 to TRBJ2-3, with 10 bases fitting TRBD2. With 3 bases clipped from V and 2 bases from J, the junction kept 4 bases outside the gene matches. Germline V gene lookup returns CDR1 KGHDR and CDR2 SFDVKD. The CDR3 is made up of 16 amino acids. The CDR3 DNA reads TGTGCCACCAGTGATCGGACTAGCGGATACACAGATACGCAGTATTTT. Its translation: CATSDRTSGYTDTQYF.

This clonotype was seen only a few times. The chain couples TRBV6-2 or TRBV6-3 to TRBJ2-3; weak D call: TRBD2 (5 bases). The CDR3 has 15 amino acids. V dropped 2 bases and J dropped 7 bases, with 16 bases sitting between them. Per germline, CDR1 MNHEY and CDR2 SVGEGT. As DNA, the CDR3 is TGTGCCAGCAGTTACACTGGAGTCGGAGGACATACGCAGTATTTT. It specifies CASSYTGVGGHTQYF.

The sample holds many counts of this clonotype. The chain joins TRBV6-5 to TRBJ2-5, with no clear D. The germline V and J ends were trimmed by 5 bases and 10 bases, with 14 bases remaining between them. This CDR3 is 12 amino acids long. Per germline, CDR1 MNHEY and CDR2 SVGAGI. The CDR3 DNA follows: TGTGCCAGCAGTCCCACTCAGATGGACCAGTACTTC. As protein: CASSPTQMDQYF.

This clonotype was detected a few times. The genes are TRBV6-2 or TRBV6-3 and TRBJ2-1; TRBD1 aligns across 9 bases. V was pared by 5 bases and J by 2 bases, with 4 bases of the junction left unmatched. Germline CDR1 MNHEY, CDR2 SVGEGT. This CDR3 comprises 15 residues. The CDR3 DNA reads as TGTGCCAGCAGTCGTCGACAGGGGGCCTACAATGAGCAGTTCTTC. Translation gives CASSRRQGAYNEQFF.

This clonotype has at least ten counts. The chain has TRBV29-1 and TRBJ1-1, with D perhaps TRBD1 (5 bases). Trimming removed 6 bases from V and 6 bases from J, with 14 bases in between. Germline lookup yields CDR1 SQVTM and CDR2 ANQGSEA. The CDR3 spans 12 residues. As DNA, the CDR3 is TGCAGCGTGGACATAGTTGGGGCTGAAGCTTTCTTT. It is translated as CSVDIVGAEAFF.

This clonotype was seen many times. The V gene is TRBV2, the J gene TRBJ1-6, with 7 bases identical to TRBD1. This CDR3 comprises 13 residues. J lost 7 bases, V lost 7 bases, and 4 bases had no gene match. Germline CDR1 and CDR2: SNHLY and FYNNEI. The CDR3 reads CASIGTVNSPLHF. The CDR3 nucleotides read TGTGCCAGCATAGGGACAGTCAATTCACCCCTCCACTTT.

The chain is built from TRBV4-3 and TRBJ2-7, with 12 bases that match TRBD2. Germline-derived CDR1 and CDR2 are LGHNA and YSLEER. J gave up 4 bases and V 1 base, and 2 bases lay outside the gene matches. The CDR3 totals 15 residues. The CDR3 region has the DNA TGCGCCAGCAGCCAAGGGACTAGCGGGGCGTACGAGCAGTACTTC. Translation: CASSQGTSGAYEQYF.

This clonotype was counted ten times or more. This chain uses TRBV7-2 with TRBJ1-6, with 9 bases identical to TRBD1. The CDR3 consists of 14 residues. The V segment lost 6 bases and the J segment 7 bases; nucleotides outside the gene matches: 4. Germline CDR1 is SGHTA and CDR2 is FQGNSA. The CDR3 sequence: CASSRDRANSPLHF. The CDR3 DNA reads TGTGCCAGCAGTAGGGACAGGGCGAATTCACCCCTCCACTTT.

This clonotype was found many times. The CDR3 DNA reads TGTGCCAGCAGTTACTCGCCCTGGACAACTTCCTACTCTGGGGCCAACGTCCTGACTTTC. The encoded protein is CASSYSPWTTSYSGANVLTF. The chain combines TRBV6-2 or TRBV6-3 with TRBJ2-6, with D possibly matching TRBD1 (5 bases). The germline V gene has CDR1 MNHEY and CDR2 SVGEGT. The CDR3 spans 20 residues. Trimming cost V 0 bases and J 0 bases, with 18 bases left between them.

The chain couples TRBV5-4 to TRBJ2-4; either TRBD1 or TRBD2 may supply D (5 bases each). Germline-derived CDR1 and CDR2 are SGHNT and YYREEE (reference sequence). V lost 0 bases and J 7 bases, leaving 8 bases between the germline ends. CDR3 size: 13 residues. The CDR3 DNA follows: TGTGCCAGCAGCTTGGTAGGGGAGAACATTCAGTACTTC. Translated: CASSLVGENIQYF.

The chain links TRBV27 to TRBJ2-1; 7 bases line up with TRBD2. CDR3 size: 13 residues. V trimming: 6 bases; J trimming: 7 bases; junction bases outside the gene matches: 6. Germline V gene lookup returns CDR1 MNHEY and CDR2 SMNVEV (reference sequence). The CDR3 is CASSQAGFNEQFF. The CDR3 DNA is TGTGCCAGCAGCCAAGCGGGGTTTAATGAGCAGTTCTTC.

V is TRBV18 and J is TRBJ1-5, with D tentatively TRBD1 (6 bases). The CDR3 length is 15 residues. Germline lookup yields CDR1 KGHSH and CDR2 LQKENI. The V end was cut by 4 bases, the J end by 8 bases, with 18 bases between. The DNA for the CDR3 is TGTGCCAGCTCACAACAGGGTGATGGGCAGAAGCCCCAGCATTTT. Its protein product is CASSQQGDGQKPQHF.

This clonotype has at least ten counts. J is TRBJ2-7 and V is TRBV27, with TRBD1 identical over 8 bases. This CDR3 has 13 amino acids. V shed 6 bases and J 12 bases; nucleotides not matched to a gene: 13. Germline loops: CDR1 MNHEY, CDR2 SMNVEV (reference sequence). The chain's CDR3 is CASSPRPGQGRYF. For the CDR3, the DNA is TGTGCCAGCAGCCCACGCCCCGGACAGGGTCGGTACTTC.

This clonotype was seen only a few times. The V and J genes are TRBV4-3 and TRBJ1-4; D is perhaps TRBD1 (5 bases). V dropped 0 bases and J dropped 4 bases, with 18 bases sitting between them. The germline CDR1 and CDR2 sequences are LGHNA and YSLEER. The CDR3 extends over 18 amino acids. CDR3 nucleotide sequence: TGCGCCAGCAGCCAAGAGGGGACGTACGGGGGTGATAATGAAAAACTGTTTTTT. Protein: CASSQEGTYGGDNEKLFF.

V and J are TRBV11-2 and TRBJ1-1, with D maybe TRBD1 (5 bases). The CDR3 runs to 20 residues. With 4 bases removed from V and 1 base from J, the gap between germline ends came to 28 bases. CDR1 and CDR2 (germline): SGHAT, FQNNGV. The CDR3 DNA follows: TGTGCCAGCAGCTCTGGCCCGCCGACGGGGGTTGCAAGGGGGAACACTGAAGCTTTCTTT. Amino acid sequence: CASSSGPPTGVARGNTEAFF.

This clonotype has ten or more counts. The chain links TRBV14 to TRBJ1-2, with D possibly being TRBD1 (6 bases). The ends were cut back, 0 bases at V and 4 bases at J, with 15 bases in the middle. This CDR3 comprises 16 residues. Germline V gene sequence: CDR1 SGHDN, CDR2 FVKESK. CDR3 residues: CASSQDSRSDSYGYTF. Written as DNA, the CDR3 is TGTGCCAGCAGCCAAGACTCGAGGTCGGACAGCTATGGCTACACCTTC.

The gene calls are TRBV5-1 and TRBJ2-1; tentative D call: TRBD1 (5 bases). The CDR3 is 15 residues long. Deletions cut 1 base from V and 8 bases from J, with 16 bases between. Germline values: CDR1 SGHRS, CDR2 YFSETQ. This chain's CDR3 is CASSLWQGGYDEQFF. CDR3 DNA: TGCGCCAGCAGCTTGTGGCAGGGTGGTTACGATGAGCAGTTCTTC. The full variable domain, rest sourced from reference TRBV5-1 and TRBJ2-1, is KAGVTQTPRYLIKTRGQQVTLSCSPISGHRSVSWYQQTPGQGLQFLFEYFSETQRNKGNFPGRFSGRQFSNSRSEMNVSTLELGDSALYLCASSLWQGGYDEQFFGPGTRLTVL.

In this sample, this clonotype turned up a few times. The V call is TRBV4-3, the J call TRBJ1-1; no firm D call. V was pared by 4 bases and J by 8 bases, with 17 bases between. The CDR3 sequence is 14 residues long. Per germline, CDR1 LGHNA and CDR2 YSLEER. The CDR3 coding sequence is TGCGCCAGCAGCCGTATTCTATGGGCGGACGAAGCTTTCTTT. Translation: CASSRILWADEAFF.

This clonotype was counted at least ten times. The V and J genes are TRBV12-3 or TRBV12-4 and TRBJ1-1; D is uncertain. V lost 1 base and J 10 bases, leaving 13 bases between the germline ends. The CDR3 consists of 13 residues. The CDR3 region is CASSLGAGPTAFF. The CDR3 DNA is TGTGCCAGCAGTTTAGGTGCAGGCCCCACAGCTTTCTTT.

The chain is built from TRBV4-3 and TRBJ2-2, with 8 nucleotides matching TRBD1. This CDR3 contains 15 residues. V lost 1 base and J lost 3; bases outside the gene matches: 1. CDR1 LGHNA and CDR2 YSLEER come from the germline V gene. CDR3 protein: CASSQAGGHTGELFF. The CDR3 DNA reads as TGCGCCAGCAGCCAAGCAGGGGGCCACACCGGGGAGCTGTTTTTT.

This clonotype was detected ten times or more. The chain uses TRBV12-3 or TRBV12-4 and TRBJ1-1; D is uncertain. The CDR3 has 15 amino acids. V lost 0 bases, J lost 1 base, and 9 bases lay in between. Here the CDR3 DNA reads TGTGCCAGCAGTTTAGCGTATACAGAGAACACTGAAGCTTTCTTT. Translated: CASSLAYTENTEAFF.

The CDR3 protein is CASSYVALHLLGYNEQFF. The CDR3 nucleotides are TGTGCCAGCAGTTACGTAGCTCTCCACCTCCTGGGTTACAATGAGCAGTTCTTC. The V gene is TRBV6-5, the J gene TRBJ2-1; D is unclear. V was trimmed by 2 bases and J by 4 bases, leaving 21 bases between them. Germline lookup yields CDR1 MNHEY and CDR2 SVGAGI. The CDR3 has 18 residues.

The sample holds many counts of this clonotype. The CDR3 loop is CASSSVGGIYNEQFF. The CDR3 DNA is TGCGCCAGCAGCTCCGTCGGGGGTATTTACAATGAGCAGTTCTTC. The rearrangement links TRBV5-1 to TRBJ2-1; a weak D match, TRBD2 (6 bases). Germline loops: CDR1 SGHRS, CDR2 YFSETQ. The CDR3 contains 15 residues. Trimming removed 3 bases from V and 4 bases from J, with 14 bases in between.

Comments on this clonotype: Since no conserved phenylalanine or tryptophan closes the CDR3, a read error is the likely cause. The chain links TRBV11-1 to TRBJ1-4, with 10 bases lining up with TRBD1. The CDR3 sequence is 18 residues long. V trimming: 5 bases; J trimming: 0 bases; junction bases outside the gene matches: 9. Looked up from germline, CDR1 is SGHAT and CDR2 is FQDESV (reference sequence). CDR3 in DNA: TGTGCCAGCAGCGGGGGACCGGGACAGGGGTCAACTAATGAAAAACTGTTTCTT. This sequence encodes CASSGGPGQGSTNEKLFL.

A few counts support this clonotype. The V call is TRBV2, the J call TRBJ1-5; a weak D match, TRBD1 (5 bases). The ends were cut back, 2 bases at V and 2 bases at J, with 10 bases in the middle. The CDR3 spans 15 residues. Germline loops: CDR1 SNHLY, CDR2 FYNNEI. The CDR3 sequence is CASSERGIRNQPQHF. CDR3 nucleotides: TGTGCCAGCAGTGAAAGGGGTATTCGCAATCAGCCCCAGCATTTT.

This chain joins TRBV6-2 or TRBV6-3 and TRBJ1-5, with 8 bases that match TRBD1. Trimming removed 0 bases from V and 2 bases from J; junction bases left unmatched: 12. The CDR3 is 19 amino acids. Germline CDR1 MNHEY, CDR2 SVGEGT. The CDR3 region is CASSYSSSRGRLGNQPQHF. Here the CDR3 DNA reads TGTGCCAGCAGTTACTCGAGTAGCAGGGGGCGCCTGGGCAATCAGCCCCAGCATTTT.

The chain links TRBV4-1 to TRBJ1-4; 7 nucleotides match TRBD1. With 0 bases clipped from V and 8 bases from J, the junction kept 12 bases outside the gene matches. This CDR3 is built from 17 residues. Per germline, CDR1 MGHRA and CDR2 YSYEKL. CDR3 DNA: TGCGCCAGCAGCCAAGATCAGGGGGGGACCGGGCGAGAAAAACTGTTTTTT. It specifies CASSQDQGGTGREKLFF.

A few counts support this clonotype. The J gene is TRBJ2-7, the V gene TRBV6-5; D uncertain. The CDR3 contains 13 residues. Trimming stripped 0 bases from V and 6 bases from J, with 9 bases between. The germline V gene has CDR1 MNHEY and CDR2 SVGAGI. The CDR3, as DNA: TGTGCCAGCAGTTACTCGCCGACACTCGAGCAGTACTTC. Amino acids: CASSYSPTLEQYF.

This clonotype was seen repeatedly, ten times or more. The chain uses TRBV11-2 and TRBJ2-5; D may be TRBD2 (5 bases). The CDR3 is 15 residues long. The V and J ends lost 1 base and 7 bases respectively, with 16 bases between them. Per the germline V gene, CDR1 is SGHAT and CDR2 is FQNNGV. The CDR3: CASSLGVGSDGTQYF. In DNA, the CDR3 is TGTGCCAGCAGCTTAGGGGTTGGTAGCGACGGGACCCAGTACTTC.

This clonotype has a count of ten or more. The J gene is TRBJ2-3, the V gene TRBV4-3, with 7 bases identical to TRBD2. CDR3 size: 15 residues. Looked up from germline, CDR1 is LGHNA and CDR2 is YSLEER. V gave up 0 bases and J gave up 5 bases; unmatched junction bases: 5. CDR3 bases: TGCGCCAGCAGCCAAGATTCGGGGGAGGGAGATACGCAGTATTTT. Translating it yields CASSQDSGEGDTQYF.